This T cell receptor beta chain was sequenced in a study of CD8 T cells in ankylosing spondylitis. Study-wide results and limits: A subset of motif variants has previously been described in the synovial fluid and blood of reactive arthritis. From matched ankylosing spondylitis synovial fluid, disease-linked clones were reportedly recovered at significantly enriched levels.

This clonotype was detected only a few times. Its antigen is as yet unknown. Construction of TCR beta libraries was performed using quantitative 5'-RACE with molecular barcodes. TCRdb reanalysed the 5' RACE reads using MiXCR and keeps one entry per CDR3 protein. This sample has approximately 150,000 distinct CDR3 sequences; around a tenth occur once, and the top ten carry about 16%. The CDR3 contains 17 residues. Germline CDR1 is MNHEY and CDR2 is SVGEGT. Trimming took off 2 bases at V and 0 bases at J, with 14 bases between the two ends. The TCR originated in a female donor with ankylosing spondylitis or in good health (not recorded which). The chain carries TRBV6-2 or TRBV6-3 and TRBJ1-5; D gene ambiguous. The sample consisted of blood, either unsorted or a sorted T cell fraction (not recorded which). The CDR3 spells CASSYAQRDYSNQPQHF. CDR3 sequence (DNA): TGTGCCAGCAGTTACGCCCAGAGGGATTATAGCAATCAGCCCCAGCATTTT.